This TCR beta chain is from a study of graft-versus-host responses after intestinal transplantation. Background on the study: For two to three years after anti-thymocyte globulin induction, all recipients took tacrolimus and steroids.

A remark on this clone: Its antigen is as yet unknown.

Assay: immunoSEQ multiplex PCR; the TCRdb copy retains only in-frame clones and omits some. In the table there are roughly 100,000 clones, roughly 93% of which are singletons. Overall study results and limits: Early post-transplant HvG declines tracked with peak circulating GvH clone levels. GvH clones surfaced in recipient marrow, some emerging earlier in ileum or blood.

Germline V gene lookup returns CDR1 SNHLY and CDR2 FYNNEI. The CDR3 contains 16 residues. Trimming took 6 bases from V and 3 from J, leaving 20 bases between them. The chain is built from TRBV2 and TRBJ1-1; a weak D match, TRBD1 (5 bases). The source of this sequence is a human donor who received an intestinal transplant. This sample comprised unstimulated CD8+ T cells sorted from spleen or lymph node cells, obtained before intestinal transplant. DNA for the CDR3: TGTGCCAGCAGAGCTTGGGGCCTTCAAGCGGACACTGAAGCTTTCTTT. It encodes CASRAWGLQADTEAFF. The variable domain in full, completed from reference TRBV2 and TRBJ1-1, reads EPEVTQTPSHQVTQMGQEVILRCVPISNHLYFYWYRQILGQKVEFLVSFYNNEISEKSEIFDDQFSVERPDGSNFTLKIRSTKLEDSAMYFCASRAWGLQADTEAFFGQGTRLTVV.